This T cell receptor beta chain was sequenced for a study of T-cell reconstitution after alpha-beta-depleted transplantation in children. Study-level results: Several hundred expanded graft clones reportedly supplied alpha-beta T cells about two months after transplant.

With regard to this clonotype: Antigen specificity is unknown.

This CDR3 has 16 residues. Between the trimmed V and J ends, which lost 0 bases and 6 bases, there was a span of 17 bases. Germline CDR1 reads SGHTA; CDR2 reads FQGTGA. TCRbeta library construction was performed incorporating unique molecular identifiers. TCRdb analysed the PCR reads with MiXCR anew, one entry per CDR3 protein. The sample yields about 98,000 distinct CDR3 sequences, 23% seen once. The sequence derives from a boy younger than 10 with acute lymphoblastic leukemia, due to receive a stem cell transplant. This specimen consisted of PBMCs, obtained before TCRalphabeta/CD19-depleted stem cell transplant. This chain links TRBV7-3 with TRBJ1-2; D is unclear. The CDR3 reads CASSLTPQVDHDGYTF. The DNA of the CDR3 is TGTGCCAGCAGCTTAACCCCCCAGGTGGATCATGATGGCTACACCTTC.